This T cell receptor (beta chain) originates from a study of T cells in Graves' hyperthyroidism and ophthalmopathy. With V trimmed by 4 bases and J by 2 bases, 13 bases remained unmatched. The CDR3 runs to 17 residues. The germline CDR1 and CDR2 sequences are MDHEN and SYDVKM. Amplification of TCR beta CDR3 regions was performed using RNA transcripts as template. The primer set for the first-round RT-PCR of the TCR CDR3 was HTBI. TCRdb re-analysed the multiplex PCR reads in MiXCR, keeping a single row per CDR3 protein. The profile shows approximately 600,000 distinct CDR3 sequences, 15% to 20% of them singletons.

The TCR sequence derives from a woman younger than 45 with Graves' hyperthyroidism. Sequencing was done on a sample of blood. The J gene is TRBJ2-5, the V gene TRBV28; 7 nucleotides agree with TRBD1. The chain's CDR3 is CASSSLNRGSRQETQYF. Here the CDR3 DNA reads TGTGCCAGCAGTTCTCTCAACAGGGGTTCCCGGCAAGAGACCCAGTACTTC.